What follows are 32 T cell receptor beta chains derived from one specimen sequenced in a study of shared clonotypes between healthy human individuals. Generated by immunoSEQ multiplex PCR, the TCRdb table keeps only in-frame clones and is missing some. The data contain 1.6 million or so clones, about 96% of them singletons. Source material: naive CD4+ T cells sorted from blood. This sample's subset: CD45RA+ positively selected. Receptors originate from a man aged 25-45 years in good health.

This chain connects TRBV18 to TRBJ2-3; 10 bases line up with TRBD2. The CDR3 is made up of 18 amino acids. The V gene end was trimmed by 2 bases and the J gene end by 0 bases; junction bases not matched to a gene: 8. Per the germline V gene, CDR1 is KGHSH and CDR2 is LQKENI. The CDR3 nucleotides read TGTGCCAGCTCACCAAATCCCTCGACTAGCGGGAGCACAGATACGCAGTATTTT. This sequence encodes CASSPNPSTSGSTDTQYF.

The rearrangement uses TRBV2 and TRBJ2-1; D is undetermined. CDR3 length: 12 residues. V lost 2 bases, J lost 3 bases, and 2 bases lay in between. Germline values: CDR1 SNHLY, CDR2 FYNNEI. The CDR3 DNA reads TGTGCCAGCAGTGAATACTACAATGAGCAGTTCTTC. Translation gives CASSEYYNEQFF.

V usage is TRBV6-1 and J usage is TRBJ2-1; D gene unclear. Trimming cost V 2 bases and J 9 bases, with 20 bases left between them. The CDR3 contains 16 residues. Germline V gene data show CDR1 as MNHNS and CDR2 as SASEGT. The CDR3 sequence is CASSELWEGFRGEQFF. The CDR3 region has the DNA TGTGCCAGCAGTGAACTCTGGGAAGGATTCCGAGGTGAGCAGTTCTTC.

The chain has TRBV18 and TRBJ1-5; a weak D match, TRBD1 (5 bases). The CDR3 extends over 13 amino acids. V lost 3 bases and J 6 bases, leaving 9 bases between the germline ends. Germline V gives CDR1 KGHSH, CDR2 LQKENI. The CDR3: CASSPQGLQPQHF. The DNA for the CDR3 is TGTGCCAGCTCACCCCAGGGTCTTCAGCCCCAGCATTTT.

The chain has TRBV14 and TRBJ2-3; D call uncertain. The CDR3 sequence is 13 residues long. Trimming shortened V by 3 bases and J by 8 bases, and 12 bases separated the two germline ends. From germline, CDR1 is SGHDN and CDR2 FVKESK. CDR3 loop: CASSQSLIGTQYF. The CDR3, as DNA: TGTGCCAGCAGCCAGTCCTTAATCGGTACGCAGTATTTT.

The rearrangement links TRBV2 to TRBJ1-2; D gene uncertain. Germline V gene lookup returns CDR1 SNHLY and CDR2 FYNNEI. The CDR3 has 13 amino acids. Trimming removed 8 bases from V and 5 bases from J, with 15 bases in between. CDR3 protein: CASEGQAQYGYTF. CDR3 nucleotides: TGTGCCAGCGAAGGGCAAGCTCAATATGGCTACACCTTC. The whole variable domain, remainder taken from reference TRBV2 and TRBJ1-2, is EPEVTQTPSHQVTQMGQEVILRCVPISNHLYFYWYRQILGQKVEFLVSFYNNEISEKSEIFDDQFSVERPDGSNFTLKIRSTKLEDSAMYFCASEGQAQYGYTFGSGTRLTVV.

The chain recombines TRBV5-1 with TRBJ2-1; D perhaps matches TRBD1 (7 bases). Germline V gives CDR1 SGHRS, CDR2 YFSETQ. The CDR3 sequence is 16 residues long. The germline V and J ends were trimmed by 3 bases and 3 bases, with 16 bases remaining between them. CDR3 amino acids: CASSSPRGRIYNEQFF. CDR3 in DNA: TGCGCCAGCAGCTCCCCCAGGGGGAGGATCTACAATGAGCAGTTCTTC.

V and J are TRBV7-7 and TRBJ2-2; no clear D gene. This CDR3 has 14 amino acids. Germline V gene sequence: CDR1 SSHAT, CDR2 FNYEAQ (reference sequence). Trimming cost V 3 bases and J 5 bases, with 10 bases left between them. In DNA, the CDR3 is TGTGCCAGCAGCTTGGACCTAGGGACCGGGGAGCTGTTTTTT. Translating it yields CASSLDLGTGELFF.

This chain uses TRBV7-2 with TRBJ1-2; maybe TRBD1 (5 bases). Germline V gene sequence: CDR1 SGHTA, CDR2 FQGNSA. Trimming stripped 5 bases from V and 6 bases from J, with 22 bases between. This CDR3 has 16 residues. The CDR3 sequence: CASSQRFDSATHGYTF. CDR3 DNA sequence: TGTGCCAGCAGCCAACGATTCGACAGTGCAACTCATGGCTACACCTTC.

This chain uses TRBV5-5 with TRBJ2-7; tentative D call: TRBD2 (5 bases). The CDR3 extends over 16 amino acids. Germline CDR1 and CDR2: SGHKS and YYEKEE (reference sequence). The ends were cut back, 0 bases at V and 0 bases at J, with 13 bases in the middle. DNA of the CDR3: TGTGCCAGCAGCTTGGATGGACTCTCGAGCTCCTACGAGCAGTACTTC. Translation: CASSLDGLSSSYEQYF.

The rearrangement joins TRBV5-6 to TRBJ1-4, with D perhaps TRBD1 (6 bases). Trimming removed 4 bases at V and 13 bases at J, with 26 bases between. This CDR3 has 16 amino acids. Germline V CDR1 and CDR2: SGHDT, YYEEEE. The CDR3 is CASSDGQRPSTTLLFF. CDR3 nucleotides: TGTGCCAGCAGCGATGGACAGAGGCCCTCTACGACCCTACTGTTTTTT.

The V gene is TRBV5-4, the J gene TRBJ2-5; weak D call: TRBD1 (6 bases). CDR1 and CDR2 from the germline V gene are SGHNT and YYREEE (reference sequence). The V end lost 3 bases, the J end lost 2 bases, and 14 bases lay between the germline ends. The CDR3 sequence is 15 residues long. The CDR3 sequence: CASSYRTARQETQYF. CDR3 sequence (DNA): TGTGCCAGCAGCTACCGGACAGCTAGGCAAGAGACCCAGTACTTC.

V gene TRBV15 combines with J gene TRBJ2-7, with D tentatively TRBD1 or TRBD2 (5 bases each). V was trimmed by 9 bases and J by 4 bases, leaving 19 bases between them. Germline assignment: CDR1 LNHNV and CDR2 YYDKDF (reference sequence). The CDR3 is 14 residues long. The CDR3: CATNRDGAYYEQYF. The CDR3 DNA reads as TGTGCCACAAACCGGGACGGTGCATATTACGAGCAGTACTTC.

The chain uses TRBV19 and TRBJ2-3; the match to TRBD2 covers 13 bases. The V gene end was trimmed by 8 bases and the J gene end by 7 bases; junction bases not matched to a gene: 6. CDR3 size: 14 residues. CDR1 is LNHDA, CDR2 SQIVND, per germline (reference sequence). Here the CDR3 reads CASGTLAGGNTQYF. The CDR3 DNA is TGTGCCAGTGGTACACTAGCGGGAGGGAATACGCAGTATTTT. Full variable domain (outside the CDR3, taken from reference TRBV19 and TRBJ2-3): DGGITQSPKYLFRKEGQNVTLSCEQNLNHDAMYWYRQDPGQGLRLIYYSQIVNDFQKGDIAEGYSVSREKKESFPLTVTSAQKNPTAFYLCASGTLAGGNTQYFGPGTRLTVL.

J is TRBJ2-2 and V is TRBV28; D is ambiguous. Per germline, CDR1 MDHEN and CDR2 SYDVKM. With 4 bases removed from V and 1 base from J, the gap between germline ends came to 10 bases. There are 15 residues in the CDR3. The CDR3: CASSSLRKNTGELFF. The CDR3 DNA sequence: TGTGCCAGCAGTTCCCTTCGCAAGAACACCGGGGAGCTGTTTTTT.

The chain links TRBV7-2 to TRBJ2-7, with D perhaps given as TRBD1 or TRBD2 (5 bases each). The CDR3 covers 14 residues. The germline V gene encodes CDR1 SGHTA and CDR2 FQGNSA. V lost 5 bases to trimming and J lost 2 bases, with 13 bases between them. Written as DNA, the CDR3 is TGTGCCAGCAGCCCCCGGTGGGGACCCTACGAGCAGTACTTC. Encoded protein: CASSPRWGPYEQYF. Full variable domain (missing parts from reference TRBV7-2 and TRBJ2-7): GAGVSQSPSNKVTEKGKDVELRCDPISGHTALYWYRQSLGQGLEFLIYFQGNSAPDKSGLPSDRFSAERTGGSVSTLTIQRTQQEDSAVYLCASSPRWGPYEQYFGPGTRLTVT.

CDR3 region: CASSQEASATDTQYF. DNA for the CDR3: TGCGCCAGCAGCCAAGAGGCTAGCGCCACAGATACGCAGTATTTT. This chain connects TRBV4-1 to TRBJ2-3; possibly TRBD2 for D (6 bases). The germline V gene encodes CDR1 MGHRA and CDR2 YSYEKL. The CDR3 is made up of 15 amino acids. The V gene lost 0 bases and the J gene lost 2 bases, with 9 bases spanning the gap.

This chain links TRBV9 with TRBJ1-3, with unresolved D. V was shortened by 3 bases and J by 2 bases, with 9 bases between the two germline ends. From germline, CDR1 is SGDLS and CDR2 YYNGEE. The CDR3 is made up of 14 amino acids. Here the CDR3 reads CASSETLTGNTIYF. CDR3 bases: TGTGCCAGCAGCGAAACGTTGACTGGAAACACCATATATTTT. Complete variable domain (other parts from reference TRBV9 and TRBJ1-3): DSGVTQTPKHLITATGQRVTLRCSPRSGDLSVYWYQQSLDQGLQFLIQYYNGEERAKGNILERFSAQQFPDLHSELNLSSLELGDSALYFCASSETLTGNTIYFGEGSWLTVV.

V and J are TRBV6-5 and TRBJ2-2; 10 nucleotides agree with TRBD2. J was trimmed by 1 base and V by 7 bases; bases with no gene match: 3. Germline CDR1 reads MNHEY; CDR2 reads SVGAGI. This CDR3 spans 15 amino acids. CDR3: CASTIAGGNTGELFF. CDR3 DNA sequence: TGTGCCAGCACTATAGCGGGAGGGAACACCGGGGAGCTGTTTTTT.

V is TRBV9 and J is TRBJ2-3; tentatively, D is TRBD2 (6 bases). V shed 3 bases and J shed 2 bases, with 22 bases lying between them. Germline assignment: CDR1 SGDLS and CDR2 YYNGEE. This CDR3 is built from 18 residues. CDR3 residues: CASSERDGRRDFTDTQYF. The CDR3 nucleotides are TGTGCCAGCAGCGAGAGGGACGGTCGGCGGGATTTCACAGATACGCAGTATTTT.

The V and J genes are TRBV10-3 and TRBJ2-1; 8 positions agree with TRBD2. CDR1 and CDR2 (germline): ENHRY, SYGVKD. The CDR3 contains 13 residues. V was clipped by 9 bases and J by 7 bases; unmatched bases: 8. The CDR3 DNA reads TGTGCCATGGCGGCGGGGACTAGGAATGAGCAGTTCTTC. Translation: CAMAAGTRNEQFF.

In DNA form, the CDR3 reads TGTGCCAGCAGGGCCGGGACTAGCAGGGATGAGCAGTTCTTC. Protein: CASRAGTSRDEQFF. The chain recombines TRBV2 with TRBJ2-1; TRBD2 agrees at 9 bases. V was pared by 6 bases and J by 8 bases, with 8 bases of the junction left unmatched. The germline CDR1 and CDR2 sequences are SNHLY and FYNNEI. The CDR3 has 14 amino acids.

V is TRBV5-1 and J is TRBJ2-2; TRBD2 aligns across 13 bases. J lost 4 bases, V lost 4 bases, and 4 bases had no gene match. Looked up from germline, CDR1 is SGHRS and CDR2 is YFSETQ. The CDR3 loop spans 16 amino acids. The CDR3 nucleotides read TGCGCCAGCAGCCCAGGACTAGCGGGAGTCACCGGGGAGCTGTTTTTT. It is translated as CASSPGLAGVTGELFF.

The chain is built from TRBV10-2 and TRBJ2-1; TRBD2 aligns across 9 bases. Germline CDR1 reads WSHSY; CDR2 reads SAAADI. The CDR3 is 15 amino acids. V gave up 6 bases and J gave up 7 bases; unmatched junction bases: 10. CDR3 loop: CASRKTSGRRNEQFF. In DNA form, the CDR3 reads TGCGCCAGCAGAAAGACTAGCGGAAGACGGAATGAGCAGTTCTTC.

As DNA, the CDR3 is TGTGCCAGCAGTGAAATTATAACCGGGGAGCTGTTTTTT. Translation: CASSEIITGELFF. The rearrangement uses TRBV6-1 and TRBJ2-2; D ambiguous. The ends were cut back, 2 bases at V and 5 bases at J, with 6 bases in the middle. The CDR3 length is 13 residues. The germline V gene has CDR1 MNHNS and CDR2 SASEGT.

The chain links TRBV6-1 to TRBJ1-1; 8 bases align to TRBD1. CDR1 and CDR2 from the germline V gene are MNHNS and SASEGT. V gave up 7 bases and J gave up 6 bases; unmatched junction bases: 10. This CDR3 has 14 residues. The CDR3 DNA is TGTGCCAGCATTAAGGCCTCGACAGGGGCTGAAGCTTTCTTT. It encodes CASIKASTGAEAFF.

The J gene is TRBJ2-3, the V gene TRBV5-1; 12 bases agree with TRBD2. J was trimmed by 6 bases and V by 1 base; bases with no gene match: 24. Germline V gene sequence: CDR1 SGHRS, CDR2 YFSETQ. The CDR3 sequence is 22 residues long. The CDR3 protein is CASSLYSTRQGATSGRTDTQYF. Written as DNA, the CDR3 is TGCGCCAGCAGCTTGTACTCGACTCGACAGGGGGCAACTAGCGGGAGGACGGATACGCAGTATTTT.

A remark on this clone: This specimen includes other DNA sequences encoding the same CDR3. The chain employs TRBV14 and TRBJ2-1; D is uncertain. In germline, CDR1 is SGHDN, CDR2 FVKESK. Trimming stripped 1 base from V and 2 bases from J, with 6 bases between. The CDR3 totals 14 residues. CDR3 in DNA: TGTGCCAGCAGCCAAGTAGTAGCCTACAATGAGCAGTTCTTC. It codes for CASSQVVAYNEQFF.

This chain uses TRBV10-3 with TRBJ2-6; TRBD1 matches 8 bases. With V trimmed by 6 bases and J by 0 bases, 7 bases remained unmatched. The CDR3 runs to 17 residues. The V gene's germline CDR1 is ENHRY and CDR2 SYGVKD. In DNA form, the CDR3 reads TGTGCCATCAGCAGACAGGGGATGGGCTCTGGGGCCAACGTCCTGACTTTC. This gives the protein CAISRQGMGSGANVLTF.

This clone was detected only once. The genes are TRBV28 and TRBJ2-1; D possibly corresponds to TRBD2 (5 bases). The CDR3 consists of 16 residues. V gave up 8 bases and J gave up 4 bases, with 21 bases separating them. Germline-derived CDR1 and CDR2 are MDHEN and SYDVKM. CDR3: CASSPSEGSGYNEQFF. For the CDR3, the DNA is TGTGCCAGCTCCCCTTCAGAAGGCTCGGGATACAATGAGCAGTTCTTC. Supplemented by reference TRBV28 and TRBJ2-1, the full variable domain reads DVKVTQSSRYLVKRTGEKVFLECVQDMDHENMFWYRQDPGLGLRLIYFSYDVKMKEKGDIPEGYSVSREKKERFSLILESASTNQTSMYLCASSPSEGSGYNEQFFGPGTRLTVL.

This clone was seen a single time. The chain links TRBV5-4 to TRBJ2-1; D gene uncertain. V was clipped by 4 bases and J by 8 bases, with 10 bases between them. Per germline, CDR1 SGHNT and CDR2 YYREEE (reference sequence). The CDR3 is 12 residues long. CDR3 amino acids: CASSASWDEQFF. The CDR3 nucleotides are TGTGCCAGCAGCGCAAGCTGGGATGAGCAGTTCTTC.

In DNA form, the CDR3 reads TGTGCCAGCAGCCAAGATTGGGGGCCCTTGGGCGAGCAGTACTTC. Protein sequence: CASSQDWGPLGEQYF. The chain couples TRBV14 to TRBJ2-7; weak D call: TRBD1 (6 bases). The CDR3 contains 15 residues. From germline, CDR1 is SGHDN and CDR2 FVKESK. V gave up 0 bases and J gave up 6 bases, with 15 bases separating them.